This entry concerns a single T cell receptor (beta chain). Noted time point: patch test 2, 6 weeks after DPC sensitization. Treatment reported: therapeutic diphenylcyclopropenone sensitization with weekly scalp DPC. These data come from a study of human T cells and chemical hapten exposure. Study-wide context: The use of 2% DPC on around 2 cm by around 2 cm of upper inner arm skin constituted sensitization. Patch tests delivered 0.01% DPC to the upper back and were evaluated at 6 days.

MiXCR, run by TCRdb on the RACE reads, gives a single entry per CDR3 protein. The table has a few hundred thousand distinct CDR3 sequences, more than 5% seen once. Germline V gene data show CDR1 as MDHEN and CDR2 as SYDVKM. The V segment lost 3 bases and the J segment 5 bases; nucleotides outside the gene matches: 10. CDR3 length equals 16 residues. Specimen: whole blood, collected in connection with sensitization to the hapten diphenylcyclopropenone (DPC). The chain carries TRBV28 and TRBJ1-5, with 7 bases matching TRBD1. The sequence was collected from a woman aged 18 to 35 with alopecia areata. Some clones in this sample may be carry-over from other donors' samples. The CDR3 DNA is TGTGCCAGCAGTTTCCGGGGGACAGTCGCTTATCAGCCCCAGCATTTT. This codes for CASSFRGTVAYQPQHF.